The present entry profiles one T cell receptor beta chain with its context. Antigen unknown. This sample was included in a study of T cell repertoires in cytomegalovirus infection. Looking at the study overall: Public TCR beta signatures were indicative of both CMV infection and a matching HLA type.

V dropped 2 bases and J dropped 3; count of bases not matched to a gene: 5. In germline, CDR1 is GTSNPN, CDR2 SVGIG (reference sequence). The CDR3 runs 14 residues. TCRdb redid the calling of the reads with MiXCR, one entry per CDR3 protein. This sample has 100,000 to 150,000 distinct CDR3 sequences, with roughly a quarter found just once. The chain couples TRBV30 to TRBJ2-7, with 9 positions matching TRBD1. Sequencing was carried out using PBMCs, sequenced either directly or after in vitro stimulation (not recorded which). The TCR sequence derives from a human donor in good health (CMV status not recorded). Some clones in this sample may be carry-over from other donors' samples. The CDR3 DNA is TGTGCCTGGAGTAGGGACAGGGCCTTCTACGAGCAGTACTTC. Translation: CAWSRDRAFYEQYF.